The rows below give T cell receptor beta chains drawn from one sample of a study of immune evolution from preneoplasia to lung adenocarcinoma. The repertoire was sequenced with immunoSEQ multiplex PCR; TCRdb's copy has only in-frame clones and lacks some. The sample records 9,500 to 10,000 clones, about three quarters being singletons. Sequencing was performed on FFPE minimally invasive lung adenocarcinoma tissue. The receptors shown here come from a person between 65 and 79 years old with lung adenocarcinoma. Some clones in this sample may be carry-over from other donors' samples. Both conserved end residues are part of each CDR3.

j_gene	v_gene	len	CDR3aa
TRBJ1-2	TRBV5-1	15	CASTGLEGGASGYTF
TRBJ2-7	TRBV19	12	CASSGPFYEQYF
TRBJ2-7	TRBV7-9	18	CASSLARQGSSGSLEQYF
TRBJ1-3	TRBV10-3	14	CAISETGTGNTIYF
TRBJ2-4	TRBV19	18	CASSTGTGKGRTLSIQYF
TRBJ1-1	TRBV7-9	12	CASSLDSVYAFF
TRBJ1-5	TRBV6-1	15	CASAQDWDSNQPQHF
TRBJ2-3	TRBV29-1	14	CSFWTSGATDTQYF
TRBJ2-7	TRBV11-2	14	CASSLGASGYEQYF
TRBJ1-2	TRBV7-2	16	CASSLAHRGGGYGYTF
TRBJ2-1	TRBV7-3	13	CASSLVAYNEQFF
TRBJ2-7	TRBV19	14	CASSIAPQGGEQYF
TRBJ2-6	TRBV9	15	CASSVESSGANVLTF
TRBJ2-3	TRBV7-9	14	CASDLAERTDTQYF
-	TRBV23-1	16	CASSQQLSGRSYEQYF
TRBJ1-1	TRBV28	15	CASSPSTGYYTEAFF
TRBJ1-5	TRBV19	14	CASSMSGYSQPQHF
TRBJ2-7	TRBV5-4	15	CASSLGGRSGYEQYF
TRBJ1-1	TRBV6-5	12	CASRSMNTEAFF
TRBJ2-7	TRBV19	14	CASSIGGPGYEQYF
TRBJ1-5	TRBV7-6	15	CASSLSTGFNQPQHF
TRBJ2-5	TRBV5-8	17	CASSGGTSVGWGETQYF
TRBJ2-7	TRBV5-5	13	CASSASGAREQYF
TRBJ1-6	TRBV28	14	CASSEDRGYSPLHF
TRBJ2-7	TRBV27	14	CASSSGTAKSEQYF
TRBJ2-7	TRBV30	15	CAWSDTGQGEVEQYF
TRBJ2-7	TRBV28	15	CASSFDAGELREQYF
TRBJ2-2	TRBV7-2	16	CASSPRDRGFTGELFF
TRBJ1-2	TRBV7-9	12	CASSFGETGYTF
TRBJ2-7	TRBV27	17	CASSRSSGGPPAGEQYF
TRBJ2-5	TRBV9	13	CASSVMSGETQYF
TRBJ2-7	TRBV19	14	CASSLGQGGYEQYF
TRBJ2-3	TRBV7-9	15	CASSHDRSRSYTQYF
TRBJ2-7	TRBV6-1	15	CASTASAGEGYEQYF
TRBJ2-1	TRBV28	15	CASSISIKGHGEQFF
TRBJ1-1	TRBV9	13	CASSVRDGIEAFF
TRBJ1-1	TRBV5-1	14	CASSGPAEGTEAFF
TRBJ2-5	TRBV5-6	13	CASSLFREETQYF
TRBJ1-3	TRBV2	13	CATLLGYGDTIYF
TRBJ1-2	TRBV28	13	CASTVRAAYGYTF
TRBJ2-1	TRBV11-2	15	CASSLVAVLYNEQFF
TRBJ1-1	TRBV28	12	CASSFRQGKAFF
TRBJ2-3	TRBV6-1	11	CASSDPDTQYF
TRBJ2-7	TRBV28	15	CASSLSGQGTYEQYF
TRBJ2-3	TRBV19	14	CASSPSGSADTQYF
TRBJ2-3	TRBV4-2	19	CASSQGEASGRLSTDTQYF
TRBJ2-3	TRBV7-3	15	CASSAQPGTSFTQYF
TRBJ1-4	TRBV13	15	CASSLRQGGNEKLFF
TRBJ2-3	TRBV5-1	12	CASGGGTDTQYF